Listed here are 5 T cell receptor beta chains from one sample, sequenced in a study of long-term antiretroviral therapy in people with HIV. Version v3.0 of the immunoSEQ assay was performed at survey level. Profiling relied on immunoSEQ multiplex PCR, and the TCRdb table lists in-frame clones only, not all of them. The sample lists 15,000 to 20,000 clones, just under 80% seen once, with 12% to 15% in the top ten. The specimen was unsorted PBMCs, collected 0.3 years after starting antiretroviral therapy. All receptors come from a woman between 45 and 65 years old with HIV.

The chain employs TRBV4-1 and TRBJ2-5; possibly TRBD1 for D (6 bases). The V gene lost 3 bases and the J gene lost 0 bases, with 11 bases spanning the gap. The CDR3 consists of 15 residues. Germline loops: CDR1 MGHRA, CDR2 YSYEKL. This chain's CDR3 is CASSHLNRDQETQYF. The CDR3 DNA sequence: TGCGCCAGCAGCCACCTAAACAGGGACCAAGAGACCCAGTACTTC.

This clone was detected a few times. V usage is TRBV7-2 and J usage is TRBJ2-3, with D perhaps being TRBD1 or TRBD2 (6 bases each). The CDR3 covers 14 residues. Germline lookup yields CDR1 SGHTA and CDR2 FQGNSA. V was cut by 1 base and J by 13 bases, with 18 bases left in between. DNA for the CDR3: TGTGCCAGCAGCTTAGGGGGGCAGGCTAGCGAGAAGTATTTT. Its translation: CASSLGGQASEKYF.

The rearrangement links TRBV18 to TRBJ2-5, with 12 positions matching TRBD1. V dropped 3 bases and J dropped 4; count of bases not matched to a gene: 3. Germline assignment: CDR1 KGHSH and CDR2 LQKENI. This CDR3 has 15 amino acids. The CDR3 sequence: CASSPGQGAGETQYF. Here the CDR3 DNA reads TGTGCCAGCTCACCGGGACAGGGGGCAGGAGAGACCCAGTACTTC.

This chain links TRBV2 with TRBJ1-2; a possible D gene is TRBD1 (5 bases). Per germline, CDR1 SNHLY and CDR2 FYNNEI. There are 16 residues in the CDR3. With 1 base removed from V and 5 bases from J, the gap between germline ends came to 17 bases. The CDR3 loop is CASSEGVGDWGYGYTF. In DNA form, the CDR3 reads TGTGCCAGCAGTGAAGGGGTTGGGGACTGGGGTTATGGCTACACCTTC.

The chain joins TRBV11-2 to TRBJ1-1; D unresolved. In germline, CDR1 is SGHAT, CDR2 FQNNGV. The germline V and J ends were trimmed by 5 bases and 5 bases, with 9 bases remaining between them. This CDR3 is built from 12 residues. The CDR3 coding sequence is TGTGCCAGCAGCCCACGGGGAACTGAAGCTTTCTTT. As protein: CASSPRGTEAFF.